This T cell receptor beta chain was identified in a study of T cells after yellow fever vaccination. The study, taken as a whole, reports: Any FACS-sorted repertoire could hold abundant clonotypes that contaminate it from the bulk population. Most primary-vaccination clones reappeared after the booster (about 95% CD4, roughly 90% CD8). Weaker, the secondary response had a peak occurring faster, on day 5 versus 15.

5'RACE template switching generated TCR cDNA, adding a universal primer site and UMIs. TCRdb processed the 5' RACE reads anew with MiXCR; each CDR3 protein has one entry. The sample consists of 120,000 or so distinct CDR3 sequences, approximately 8.4% of them appearing once. Regarding this clonotype: Its specificity is not known.

The CDR3 has 13 residues. The germline gives CDR1 SNHLY, CDR2 FYNNEI. Trimming removed 4 bases at V and 0 bases at J, with 5 bases between. The source was CD8+ T cells sorted from PBMCs, collected on the day of the yellow fever booster vaccination. The source is a man younger than 30 who received the YFV17D yellow fever vaccine. The genes are TRBV2 and TRBJ2-3; D remains unclear. The CDR3 sequence: CASSGQSTDTQYF. CDR3 bases: TGTGCCAGCAGTGGGCAGAGCACAGATACGCAGTATTTT.